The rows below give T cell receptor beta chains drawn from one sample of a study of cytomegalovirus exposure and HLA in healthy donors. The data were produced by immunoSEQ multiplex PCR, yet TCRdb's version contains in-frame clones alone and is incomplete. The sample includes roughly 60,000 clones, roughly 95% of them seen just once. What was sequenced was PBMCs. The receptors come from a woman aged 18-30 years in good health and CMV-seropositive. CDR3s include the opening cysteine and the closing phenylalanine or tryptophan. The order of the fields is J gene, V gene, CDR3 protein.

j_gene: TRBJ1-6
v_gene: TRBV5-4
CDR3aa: CASSSQGAYNSPLHF

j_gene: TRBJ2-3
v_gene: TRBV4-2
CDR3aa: CASSDRVGADTQYF

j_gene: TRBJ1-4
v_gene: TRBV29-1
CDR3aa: CSAMGALNEKLFF

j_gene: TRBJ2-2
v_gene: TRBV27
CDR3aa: CASSLGQNTGELFF

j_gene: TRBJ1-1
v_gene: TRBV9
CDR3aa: CASSQSGVHDLMNTEAFF

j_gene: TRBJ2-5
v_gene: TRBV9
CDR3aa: CASSDRGGEETQYF

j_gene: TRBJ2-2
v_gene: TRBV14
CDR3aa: CASSLNTGELFF

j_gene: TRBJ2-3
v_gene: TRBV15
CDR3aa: CATSSGASTDTQYF

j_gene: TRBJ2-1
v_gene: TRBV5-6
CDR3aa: CASISSLGQSYNEQFF

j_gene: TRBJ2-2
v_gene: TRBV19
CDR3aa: CASSIRRIERTGELFF

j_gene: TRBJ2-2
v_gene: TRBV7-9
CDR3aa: CASSPRMGTSGSSGELFF

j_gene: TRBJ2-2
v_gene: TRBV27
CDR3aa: CASSLGGTVNTGELFF

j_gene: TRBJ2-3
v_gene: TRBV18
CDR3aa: CASFRGGPDTQYF

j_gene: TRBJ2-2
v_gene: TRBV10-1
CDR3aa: CASTDTGELFF

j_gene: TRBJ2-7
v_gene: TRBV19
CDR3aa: CASSRWERTYEQYF

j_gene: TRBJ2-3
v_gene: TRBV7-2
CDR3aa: CASSLWTGEVADTQYF

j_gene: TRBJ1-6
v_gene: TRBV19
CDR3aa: CASSMSAGARSPLHF

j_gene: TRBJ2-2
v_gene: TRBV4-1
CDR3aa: CASSQGRQGPRGRELFF

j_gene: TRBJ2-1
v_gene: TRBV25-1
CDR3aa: CASSVAGGPGNEQFF

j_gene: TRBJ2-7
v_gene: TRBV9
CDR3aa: CASSVLAETYEQYF

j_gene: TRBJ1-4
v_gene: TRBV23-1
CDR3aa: CASSQSTGGHNEKLFF

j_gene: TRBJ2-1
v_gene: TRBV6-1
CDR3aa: CASSEASVVSYNEQFF

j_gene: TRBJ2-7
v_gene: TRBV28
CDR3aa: CASSAGQTLSYEQYF

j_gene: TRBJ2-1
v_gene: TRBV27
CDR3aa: CASSLTSGAGEQFF

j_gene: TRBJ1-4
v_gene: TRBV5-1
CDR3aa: CASSLQGITTNEKLFF

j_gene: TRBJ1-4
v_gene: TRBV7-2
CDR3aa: CASSSSAGANEKLFF

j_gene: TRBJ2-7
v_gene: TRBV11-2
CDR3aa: CASSYSTGVYEQYF

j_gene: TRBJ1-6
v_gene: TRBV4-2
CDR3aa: CASSQVLGSGQQNSPLHF

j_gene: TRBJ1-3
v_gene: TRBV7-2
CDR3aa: CASSPRFSGNTIYF

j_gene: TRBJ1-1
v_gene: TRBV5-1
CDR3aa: CASSGDSLNTEAFF

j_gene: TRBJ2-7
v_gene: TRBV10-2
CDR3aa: CASSLAGEGYYEQYF

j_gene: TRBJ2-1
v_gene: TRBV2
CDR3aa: CASIGTEGKQFF

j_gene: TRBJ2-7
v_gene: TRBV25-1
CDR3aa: CASSETSGSSYEQYF

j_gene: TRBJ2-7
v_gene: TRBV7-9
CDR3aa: CASSLPGQTYEQYF

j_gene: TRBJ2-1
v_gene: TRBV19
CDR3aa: CASSLNLAGGIYNEQFF

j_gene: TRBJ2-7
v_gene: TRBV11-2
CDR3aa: CASSLGLAGGPPLYF

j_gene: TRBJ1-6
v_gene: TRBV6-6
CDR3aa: CASRGGGKGSPLHF

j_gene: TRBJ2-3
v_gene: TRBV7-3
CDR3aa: CASSLIGGSTDTQYF

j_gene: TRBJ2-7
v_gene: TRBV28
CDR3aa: CASSLSGQGEYEQYF

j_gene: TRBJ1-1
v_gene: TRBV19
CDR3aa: CASSIRQGEVSTEAFF

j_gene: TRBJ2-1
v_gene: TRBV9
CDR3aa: CASSSSGYIYNEQFF

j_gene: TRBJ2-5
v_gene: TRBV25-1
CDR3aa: CASREDSVETQYF